The source of this T cell receptor beta chain is a study of blood T cell repertoires in COVID-19. Across the study: COVID-19 samples, acute and convalescent, were from the United States, Italy and Spain.

The CDR3 spans 15 residues. The trim removed 2 bases at V and 4 bases at J, leaving 5 bases unmatched. Per germline, CDR1 LGHNA and CDR2 YNFKEQ. The repertoire was sequenced with immunoSEQ multiplex PCR; TCRdb's copy has only in-frame clones and lacks some. The profile shows some 70,000 clones, more than 80% of them singletons. The chain couples TRBV4-2 to TRBJ2-7, with 10 bases that match TRBD2. This TCR derives from a man in his fifties with acute or convalescent COVID-19. The sample consisted of peripheral blood. This CDR3 reads CASSQPEREGYEQYF. CDR3 DNA: TGTGCCAGCAGCCAACCCGAGCGGGAGGGGTACGAGCAGTACTTC.